This record covers a single T cell receptor beta chain. Its antigen is as yet unknown. Genes here carry mouse names. Coverage ceases 1 residue before the CDR3 finishes, and the germline J gene fills in the end. The record originates from a study of tissue T cells after allogeneic stem cell transplantation. The germline gives CDR1 SNHLY, CDR2 FYNGKV (reference sequence). There are 15 residues in the CDR3. V was clipped by 5 bases and J by 3 bases; unmatched bases: 5. Regarding the study as a whole: TCR repertoires tracked anatomic similarity, regardless of disease or transplant status. Some tissue clones might be persisting host cells; their alloreactivity or antigen specificity was not determined.

Some clones are missing from TCRdb's copy, which holds only in-frame ones; the method was immunoSEQ multiplex PCR. The sample has 48,000 or so clones, around 67% seen once; the top ten hold roughly 0.7%. The chain uses TRBV3 and TRBJ2-7; 12 bases align to TRBD2. Material for sequencing was sorted cells pooled from one or two spleens. This receptor was identified in a pool of C57BL/6 mice in good health. The sequenced CDR3 bases are TGTGCCAGCAGCCGGGACTGGGGGGCGTTCTATGAACAGTAC. As protein: CASSRDWGAFYEQY. The whole CDR3 is CASSRDWGAFYEQYF. Based on the CDR3 plus reference TRBV3 and TRBJ2-7, the full variable domain is GPKVLQIPSHQIIDMGQMVTLNCDPVSNHLYFYWYKQILGQQMEFLVNFYNGKVMEKSKLFKDQFSVERPDGSYFTLKIQPTALEDSAVYFCASSRDWGAFYEQYFGPGTRLTVL.